This record looks at one T cell receptor (beta chain) sequence and its context. Its target is unknown. Germline values: CDR1 LGHNA, CDR2 YNFKEQ. Trimming removed 3 bases from V and 3 bases from J, with 15 bases in between. The CDR3 length is 15 residues. These data are taken from a study of T-cell memory formation after mild COVID-19. Study-wide background: Largely, the TCR clusters proved donor specific.

Points from the study as a whole: The pre-infection memory compartment contained some responding clones, suggesting cross-reactive memory joined. Contracting clones from day 15 to 85 showed balanced CD4/CD8; later expanders favored CD4+.

A single record per CDR3 protein comes from TCRdb applying MiXCR to the 5' RACE reads. The table lists over 350,000 distinct CDR3 sequences, less than 25% of them singletons. V usage is TRBV4-2 and J usage is TRBJ2-7; TRBD2 might be the D (6 bases). This TCR derives from an adult woman who had mild COVID-19 (a few samples of this study predate the infection). Cell type and time point are not known. The sequencing input was PBMCs or a T cell subset sorted from them (not recorded which). The CDR3 sequence: CASSQWGSSGYEQYF. CDR3 nucleotides: TGTGCCAGCAGCCAGTGGGGGAGTAGCGGCTACGAGCAGTACTTC.